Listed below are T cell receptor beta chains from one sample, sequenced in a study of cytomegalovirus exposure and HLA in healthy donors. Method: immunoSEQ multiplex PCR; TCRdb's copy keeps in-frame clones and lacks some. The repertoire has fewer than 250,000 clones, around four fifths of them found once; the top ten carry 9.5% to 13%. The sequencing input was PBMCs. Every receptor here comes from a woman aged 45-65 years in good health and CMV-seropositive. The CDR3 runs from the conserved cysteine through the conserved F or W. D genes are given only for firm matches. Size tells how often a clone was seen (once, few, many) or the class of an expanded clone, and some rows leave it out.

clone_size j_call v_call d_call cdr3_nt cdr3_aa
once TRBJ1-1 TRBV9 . TGTGCCAGCAGCCCGGACTCAGTGAACACTGAAGCTTTCTTT CASSPDSVNTEAFF
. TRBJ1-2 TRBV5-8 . TGTGCCAGCAGCTATCAGGTTGTTGATGGCTACACCTTC CASSYQVVDGYTF
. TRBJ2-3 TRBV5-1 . TGCGCCAGCAGCTTGAGCAGGAGCACAGATACGCAGTATTTT CASSLSRSTDTQYF
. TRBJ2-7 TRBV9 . TGTGCCAGCAGCGCAAAGGACAGCTCCTACGAGCAGTACTTC CASSAKDSSYEQYF
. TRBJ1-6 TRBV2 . TGTGCCAGCAGTGAGTTGAGGGTGGTCGATTCACCCCTCCACTTT CASSELRVVDSPLHF
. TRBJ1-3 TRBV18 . TGTGCCAGCTCACCCTTCGATCGGGACATTGGAAACACCATATATTTT CASSPFDRDIGNTIYF
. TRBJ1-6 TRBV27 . TGTGCCAGCAGTCCAAGGACCGAGGGAGGTTCACCCCTCCACTTT CASSPRTEGGSPLHF
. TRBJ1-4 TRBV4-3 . TGCGCCAGCAGCCAAGATCGGAACAGGGATGGTGAAAAACTGTTTTTT CASSQDRNRDGEKLFF
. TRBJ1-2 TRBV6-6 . TGTGCCAGCAGTTTACCGGTTCCTTATATCGGCTACACCTTC CASSLPVPYIGYTF
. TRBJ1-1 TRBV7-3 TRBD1 TGTGCCAGCAGCTTAAATGGAGGGGGCGAGAACACTGAAGCTTTCTTT CASSLNGGGENTEAFF
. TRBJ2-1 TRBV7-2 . TGTGCCAGCAGTTTGGTGGCGGGGCGGGGCAATGAGCAGTTCTTC CASSLVAGRGNEQFF
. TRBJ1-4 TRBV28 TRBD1 TGTGCCAGCAGTTTAGGACAGGGCAATGAAAAACTGTTTTTT CASSLGQGNEKLFF
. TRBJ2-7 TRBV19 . TGTGCCAGTAGGGGCTCCCCAGGCTACGAGCAGTACTTC CASRGSPGYEQYF
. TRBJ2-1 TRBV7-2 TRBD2 TGTGCCAGCAGCTTGCAGCGGGGGGCGCAGTTCTTC CASSLQRGAQFF
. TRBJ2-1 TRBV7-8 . TGTGCCAGCAGCCTTGTTGACTTCTCCTACAATGAGCAGTTCTTC CASSLVDFSYNEQFF
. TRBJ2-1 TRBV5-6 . TGTGCCAGCAACCAGCAGGGGGGCTACAATGAGCAGTTCTTC CASNQQGGYNEQFF
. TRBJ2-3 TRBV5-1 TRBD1 TGCGCCAGCAGCCAAGACAGGGGGAGCACAGATACGCAGTATTTT CASSQDRGSTDTQYF
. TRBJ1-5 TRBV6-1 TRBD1 TGTGCCAGCAGAGTGAGGACAGGGTCGAATCAGCCCCAGCATTTT CASRVRTGSNQPQHF
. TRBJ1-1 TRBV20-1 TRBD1 TGCAGTGCTAGAGAGGACAGGGAGGTTTTCTTT CSAREDREVFF
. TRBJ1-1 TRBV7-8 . TGTGCCAGCAGCTCCTTATCGACTGAAGCTTTCTTT CASSSLSTEAFF
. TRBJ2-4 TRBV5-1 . TGCGCCAGCAGCCTGGGACTAGCCAAAAACATTCAGTACTTC CASSLGLAKNIQYF
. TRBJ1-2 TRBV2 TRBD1 TGTGCCAGCAGACAAGTATTTGACAGGGGGCCCAACTATGGCTACACCTTC CASRQVFDRGPNYGYTF
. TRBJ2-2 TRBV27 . TGTGCCAGCAGTCTGGTAGGGGCTCGAGGTCCCGGGGAGCTGTTTTTT CASSLVGARGPGELFF
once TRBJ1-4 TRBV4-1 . TGCGCCAGCAGTAGAGAACCTACAGGGATCCCGGGCTTCAAGAATGAAAAACTGTTTTTT CASSREPTGIPGFKNEKLFF
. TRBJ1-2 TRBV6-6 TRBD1 TGTGCCAGCAGCCACTGGTCCTCACAGGGGAGGTATGGCTACACCTTC CASSHWSSQGRYGYTF